This T cell receptor beta chain was retrieved from a study of CD4 T cells in relation to SARS-CoV-2 and coronaviruses. This clone is a singleton in its sample. Its antigen is unknown. Before the COVID-19 pandemic, during about 2010-2018, CD4+ T cells were taken from unexposed donors. CD4+ T cells were isolated from the cells after 10 days of culture. The protocol was immunoSEQ multiplex PCR, while the TCRdb copy is restricted to in-frame clones and leaves out a portion. The data contain more than 20,000 clones, 60% to 85% of them singletons. V gave up 2 bases and J gave up 4 bases, with 12 bases separating them. The length of the CDR3 is 15 residues. CDR1 and CDR2 from the germline V gene are MNHNY and SVGAGI (reference sequence).

Sample: CD4+ T cells from PBMCs, cultured in vitro. The clonotype was recovered from a human donor in good health. The rearrangement links TRBV6-6 to TRBJ2-1; D gene unclear. In nucleotides, the CDR3 is TGTGCCAGCAGTTACAGGCTGGACCGGTACAATGAGCAGTTCTTC. Translation: CASSYRLDRYNEQFF.